This T cell receptor (beta chain) was identified during a study of T-cell reconstitution after alpha-beta-depleted transplantation in children. Unique molecular identifiers were used in preparing the TCRbeta library. Each CDR3 protein gets one entry after TCRdb re-called the PCR reads with MiXCR. The profile shows about 690,000 distinct CDR3 sequences, over 15% of them singletons. This clonotype was seen repeatedly, ten times or more. CDR3 length: 11 residues. Trimming stripped 3 bases from V and 8 bases from J, with 5 bases between. V and J are TRBV12-3 or TRBV12-4 and TRBJ1-3, with D uncertain. This clonotype was sampled from a human donor who donated a stem cell graft to a child with acute myeloid leukemia. This specimen consisted of PBMCs from the stem cell graft donor, obtained from the stem cell graft. CDR3 coding DNA: TGTGCCAGCAGTTTGATGGACACCATATATTTT. This translates into CASSLMDTIYF.